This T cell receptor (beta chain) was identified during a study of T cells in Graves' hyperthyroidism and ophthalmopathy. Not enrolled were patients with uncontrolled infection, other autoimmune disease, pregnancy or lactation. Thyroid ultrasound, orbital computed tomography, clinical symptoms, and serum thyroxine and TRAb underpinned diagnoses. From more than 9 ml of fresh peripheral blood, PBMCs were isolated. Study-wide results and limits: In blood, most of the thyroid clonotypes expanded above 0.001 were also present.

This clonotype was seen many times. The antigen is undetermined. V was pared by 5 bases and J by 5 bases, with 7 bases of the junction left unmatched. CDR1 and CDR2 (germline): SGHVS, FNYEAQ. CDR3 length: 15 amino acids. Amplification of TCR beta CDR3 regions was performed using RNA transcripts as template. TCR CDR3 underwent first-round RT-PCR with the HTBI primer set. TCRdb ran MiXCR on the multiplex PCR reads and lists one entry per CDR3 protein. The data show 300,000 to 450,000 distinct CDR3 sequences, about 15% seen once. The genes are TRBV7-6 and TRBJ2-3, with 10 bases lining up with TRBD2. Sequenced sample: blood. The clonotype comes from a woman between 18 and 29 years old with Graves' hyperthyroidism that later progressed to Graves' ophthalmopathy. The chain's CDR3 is CASSHTSGMGDTQYF. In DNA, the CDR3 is TGTGCCAGCAGCCACACTAGCGGGATGGGAGATACGCAGTATTTT.